This TCR beta chain is from a study of blood T cell repertoires in COVID-19. Study-level information: PBMCs, B-cell-depleted T cells, or T cells were the source of the cDNA or gDNA that made up the material.

Sequencing was performed with immunoSEQ multiplex PCR; in TCRdb, only in-frame clones are kept and a portion is missing. The sample lists fewer than 80,000 clones, more than 75% occurring once. The CDR3 runs 15 residues. From germline, CDR1 is SGHNT and CDR2 YENEEA. J gave up 4 bases and V 5 bases, and 9 bases lay outside the gene matches. The rearrangement uses TRBV11-3 and TRBJ2-3, with TRBD1 identical over 7 bases. Source material: peripheral blood. The sequence came from a man between 65 and 85 years old with acute or convalescent COVID-19. The CDR3 sequence is CASSRGGSIADTQYF. The CDR3, as DNA: TGTGCCAGCAGCCGAGGGGGCTCCATCGCAGATACGCAGTATTTT. The variable domain in full, with the rest retrieved from reference TRBV11-3 and TRBJ2-3, is EAGVVQSPRYKIIEKKQPVAFWCNPISGHNTLYWYLQNLGQGPELLIRYENEEAVDDSQLPKDRFSAERLKGVDSTLKIQPAELGDSAVYLCASSRGGSIADTQYFGPGTRLTVL.